This T cell receptor beta chain was sequenced for a study of cytomegalovirus exposure and HLA in healthy donors. Turning to the study itself: Earlier, 100 million to 130 million unique TCR beta sequences were recovered from approximately 200 million T cells by an analysis.

In the PCR, 60 Vbeta and 13 Jbeta primers were used. TCRdb's copy holds only in-frame clones and misses some; the assay was immunoSEQ multiplex PCR. Across roughly 39,000 clones, the top ten clones capture around 3.1% of the sample. Germline-derived CDR1 and CDR2 are MNHNS and SASEGT. CDR3 length: 15 amino acids. With 7 bases clipped from V and 3 bases from J, the junction kept 7 bases outside the gene matches. Input material: PBMCs. V and J are TRBV6-1 and TRBJ2-2, with 8 bases that match TRBD2. This receptor was identified in a woman in her 30s in good health and CMV-seropositive. The CDR3 loop reads CASTYSGEHTGELFF. CDR3 nucleotide sequence: TGTGCCAGCACCTATAGCGGGGAGCACACCGGGGAGCTGTTTTTT.